This T cell receptor (beta chain) was retrieved from a study of metastatic and nonmetastatic thyroid tumors. Study summary: Repertoire comparisons spanned blood and tumor or nodule tissue from malignant and benign thyroid patients.

By proportion, this clone is medium-sized. TCRdb re-called clones from the PCR reads using MiXCR. Here the sample spans around 25,000 clones, 20% to 25% being singletons. None of the patients had undergone any treatment ahead of thyroid surgery. The germline gives CDR1 MNHEY, CDR2 SMNVEV (reference sequence). The CDR3 spans 15 residues. V was pared by 6 bases and J by 10 bases, with 19 bases between. The receptor was derived from a female donor with papillary thyroid cancer or a benign thyroid nodule (not recorded which). Some clones in this sample may be carry-over from other donors' samples. The chain uses TRBV27 and TRBJ1-6; TRBD1 might be the D (6 bases). Sequenced input: adjacent normal tissue. This CDR3 is CASSRALQGGSPLHF. For the CDR3, the DNA is TGTGCCAGCAGCCGTGCCCTACAGGGCGGGTCACCCCTCCACTTT.